This record looks at one T cell receptor (beta chain) sequence and its context. The antigen is undetermined. V shed 7 bases, J shed 8 bases, and the junction held 12 bases outside the gene matches. Germline CDR1 SQVTM, CDR2 ANQGSEA. This CDR3 has 14 residues. This sample is part of a study of T cell repertoires in ileal Crohn's disease. Findings of the study overall: Mucosal expansions were suggested to be mainly CD8 T cells. All patients with clonality above 26.8% had endoscopic recurrence.

The method was immunoSEQ multiplex PCR; TCRdb's version includes in-frame clones alone and lacks a portion of them. The profile covers over 13,000 clones, with roughly 78% appearing a single time and under 5.5% taken by the ten largest. Eligibility required adulthood, ileal or ileocolonic Crohn's disease and indicated ileocolonic resection. This sequence originates from an adult with Crohn's disease. The sequencing sample was made of ileal tissue. The genes are TRBV29-1 and TRBJ1-3; 9 nucleotides align to TRBD1. The CDR3 bases are TGCAGCGCCGCCGGGACAGGGCCTACAGACACCATATATTTT. Its protein product is CSAAGTGPTDTIYF.